The next 27 T cell receptor beta chains were all read from a single sample in a study of blood T cells in healthy people across ages. The use of a sample-barcoded 5' primer and a J-beta primer mix characterized a second PCR of roughly 6 to 11 cycles. TCRdb passed the 5' RACE reads through MiXCR, listing each CDR3 protein once. This table has about 670,000 distinct CDR3 sequences, over 40% appearing once. Sequencing was done on a sample of blood. The source of these receptors is a man older than 75 in good health.

The chain joins TRBV20-1 to TRBJ2-7, with TRBD1 identical over 8 bases. Germline assignment: CDR1 DFQATT and CDR2 SNEGSKA (reference sequence). The CDR3 is 14 residues long. Trimming removed 0 bases from V and 10 bases from J; junction bases left unmatched: 11. The DNA for the CDR3 is TGCAGTGCTAGAGACACAGGGGGAATAGGCCTTCAGTACTTC. Amino acids: CSARDTGGIGLQYF.

This clonotype has ten or more counts. The chain has TRBV4-3 and TRBJ2-7; 8 positions match TRBD1. Trimming at V came to 7 bases and at J to 1 base, leaving 6 bases not matched to a gene. The length of the CDR3 is 14 residues. Per the germline V gene, CDR1 is LGHNA and CDR2 is YSLEER. This chain's CDR3 is CASTTGTGSYEQYF. The CDR3 coding sequence is TGCGCCAGCACCACCGGGACAGGTTCCTACGAGCAGTACTTC.

This chain joins TRBV7-9 and TRBJ2-7; no firm D call. Deletions cut 5 bases from V and 6 bases from J, with 17 bases between. This CDR3 region has 14 residues. Germline values: CDR1 SEHNR, CDR2 FQNEAQ (reference sequence). CDR3 bases: TGTGCCAGCAGCGTAGAGCTAGGCGCGGTCGAGCAGTACTTC. Translated: CASSVELGAVEQYF.

This clonotype was seen a few times. This chain links TRBV14 with TRBJ2-1, with 14 positions matching TRBD2. This CDR3 has 16 residues. The J segment lost 9 bases and the V segment lost 1 base, leaving 5 bases of the junction unmatched. Per the germline V gene, CDR1 is SGHDN and CDR2 is FVKESK. CDR3 sequence: CASSQGLAGGPGEQFF. The CDR3 DNA reads as TGTGCCAGCAGCCAAGGACTAGCGGGAGGGCCCGGTGAGCAGTTCTTC.

V usage is TRBV12-3 or TRBV12-4 and J usage is TRBJ2-2, with 10 bases that match TRBD2. The J segment lost 7 bases and the V segment lost 3 bases, leaving 11 bases of the junction unmatched. The CDR3 extends over 17 amino acids. In DNA, the CDR3 is TGTGCCAGCAGTTTTAAGCGGGGGGGCCTTTTCGGCGGGGAGCTGTTTTTT. As protein: CASSFKRGGLFGGELFF.

This sequence joins TRBV6-5 and TRBJ1-1; no firm D call. V was cut by 7 bases and J by 7 bases, with 16 bases left in between. CDR3 length equals 13 residues. Looked up from germline, CDR1 is MNHEY and CDR2 is SVGAGI. DNA of the CDR3: TGTGCCAGCACCAACCCCACGGCCTTTGAAGCTTTCTTT. Amino acids: CASTNPTAFEAFF.

The chain uses TRBV6-6 and TRBJ1-2; D is uncertain. The V gene lost 0 bases and the J gene lost 1 base, with 0 bases spanning the gap. This CDR3 is 12 amino acids long. In germline, CDR1 is MNHNY, CDR2 SVGAGI (reference sequence). The CDR3 DNA reads as TGTGCCAGCAGTTACTCTAACTATGGCTACACCTTC. It yields the protein CASSYSNYGYTF.

The chain recombines TRBV9 with TRBJ2-3, with 9 bases lining up with TRBD2. Germline V gene sequence: CDR1 SGDLS, CDR2 YYNGEE. The V and J ends lost 2 bases and 6 bases, in that order; junction bases with no gene match: 7. There are 15 residues in the CDR3. DNA of the CDR3: TGTGCCAGCAGCGTCTCGCGGGGGGGCCCTGATACGCAGTATTTT. Protein: CASSVSRGGPDTQYF.

The chain employs TRBV29-1 and TRBJ2-1; D call uncertain. The ends were cut back, 2 bases at V and 3 bases at J, with 8 bases in the middle. Germline CDR1 and CDR2: SQVTM and ANQGSEA. This CDR3 is built from 13 residues. The chain's CDR3 is CSVEKQFYNEQFF. The CDR3 nucleotides are TGCAGCGTTGAAAAGCAATTCTACAATGAGCAGTTCTTC.

As to this clonotype: A much larger clone differs by one base, so this may be a read error. V usage is TRBV12-3 or TRBV12-4 and J usage is TRBJ2-1, with 9 bases aligning to TRBD2. Near its end, the DNA agrees better with TRBJ2-7, so the J call may be wrong. This CDR3 contains 15 residues. The CDR3 bases are TGTGCCAGCAGAATTAGCGGGGGCACCTACAATGAGCAGTACTTC. This translates into CASRISGGTYNEQYF.

The J gene is TRBJ2-5, the V gene TRBV12-3 or TRBV12-4, with a tentative D call TRBD1 (6 bases). Between the trimmed V and J ends, which lost 6 bases and 1 base, there was a span of 12 bases. This CDR3 is 14 amino acids long. The CDR3 spells CASSMNRVQETQYF. Written as DNA, the CDR3 is TGTGCCAGCAGCATGAACAGGGTCCAAGAGACCCAGTACTTC.

The gene calls are TRBV4-3 and TRBJ1-1, with D hard to call. This CDR3 spans 17 amino acids. V was shortened by 1 base and J by 0 bases, with 15 bases between the two germline ends. Germline assignment: CDR1 LGHNA and CDR2 YSLEER. The CDR3 here is CASSQVGRETLNTEAFF. DNA for the CDR3: TGCGCCAGCAGCCAAGTCGGCCGGGAGACACTGAACACTGAAGCTTTCTTT.

CDR3 nucleotides: TGTGCCAGCAGTTCCCTAGCGGGAGGCTTGCACAATGAGCAGTACTTC. As protein: CASSSLAGGLHNEQYF. The chain uses TRBV6-5 and TRBJ2-5; TRBD2 matches at 11 bases. CDR1 is MNHEY, CDR2 SVGAGI, per germline. J was trimmed by 11 bases and V by 4 bases; bases with no gene match: 15. CDR3 length equals 16 residues.

CDR3 sequence: CASSQGDRGLCNEQFF. Written as DNA, the CDR3 is TGTGCCAGCAGCCAAGGGGACAGGGGGCTGTGCAATGAGCAGTTCTTC. The V and J genes are TRBV4-2 and TRBJ2-1, with 12 bases that match TRBD1. CDR3 size: 16 residues. Per germline, CDR1 LGHNA and CDR2 YNFKEQ. With 1 base clipped from V and 6 bases from J, the junction kept 4 bases outside the gene matches.

This clonotype was seen more than once but under ten times. The chain recombines TRBV6-5 with TRBJ2-3; possibly TRBD2 for D (6 bases). The CDR3 is 16 residues long. Per the germline V gene, CDR1 is MNHEY and CDR2 is SVGAGI. With 2 bases removed from V and 5 bases from J, the gap between germline ends came to 17 bases. CDR3 loop: CASSYSSPPGRDTQYF. The DNA of the CDR3 is TGTGCCAGCAGTTACAGTAGCCCCCCCGGGAGAGATACGCAGTATTTT.

The chain employs TRBV7-9 and TRBJ2-3, with a tentative D call TRBD2 (6 bases). Deletions cut 6 bases from V and 2 bases from J, with 9 bases between. The germline CDR1 and CDR2 sequences are SEHNR and FQNEAQ (reference sequence). The CDR3 sequence is 13 residues long. This CDR3 is CASRGGATDTQYF. Here the CDR3 DNA reads TGTGCCAGCAGGGGCGGGGCCACAGATACGCAGTATTTT. The entire variable domain, with the rest obtained from reference TRBV7-9 and TRBJ2-3, is as follows: DTGVSQNPRHKITKRGQNVTFRCDPISEHNRLYWYRQTLGQGPEFLTYFQNEAQLEKSRLLSDRFSAERPKGSFSTLEIQRTEQGDSAMYLCASRGGATDTQYFGPGTRLTVL.

The chain joins TRBV20-1 to TRBJ1-1; 7 bases fit TRBD1. The V segment lost 6 bases and the J segment 6 bases; nucleotides outside the gene matches: 10. This CDR3 contains 13 residues. The germline V gene has CDR1 DFQATT and CDR2 SNEGSKA (reference sequence). The CDR3 loop reads CSAVQGRVAEAFF. The CDR3 nucleotides are TGCAGTGCAGTACAGGGGCGGGTGGCTGAAGCTTTCTTT.

The rearrangement links TRBV20-1 to TRBJ1-1; D call uncertain. CDR1 and CDR2 from the germline V gene are DFQATT and SNEGSKA (reference sequence). Deletions cut 7 bases from V and 0 bases from J, with 15 bases between. The CDR3 has 14 amino acids. This CDR3 is CSVTRRRLNTEAFF. CDR3 nucleotides: TGCAGTGTCACACGGAGGAGGTTGAACACTGAAGCTTTCTTT.

This clonotype was detected only a few times. The chain links TRBV10-3 to TRBJ2-1, with 9 positions matching TRBD2. V gave up 7 bases and J gave up 10 bases; unmatched junction bases: 5. This CDR3 contains 12 residues. Germline-derived CDR1 and CDR2 are ENHRY and SYGVKD. The CDR3 DNA follows: TGTGCCATCACCTCTAGCGGGATCGAGCAGTTCTTC. Its protein product is CAITSSGIEQFF.

The chain carries TRBV20-1 and TRBJ2-5; tentatively, D is TRBD2 (5 bases). The CDR3 sequence is 14 residues long. The germline V and J ends were trimmed by 6 bases and 5 bases, with 19 bases remaining between them. The germline V gene encodes CDR1 DFQATT and CDR2 SNEGSKA (reference sequence). CDR3 bases: TGCAGTGCCTCCAGAGAGGGATTCCGGGAGACCCAGTACTTC. Amino acids: CSASREGFRETQYF.

This clonotype has more than one count but fewer than ten. The chain links TRBV20-1 to TRBJ1-2; D is unclear. Germline CDR1 is DFQATT and CDR2 is SNEGSKA (reference sequence). The germline V and J ends were trimmed by 0 bases and 2 bases, with 10 bases remaining between them. The CDR3 has 14 residues. CDR3 region: CSARDGRRNYGYTF. In DNA form, the CDR3 reads TGCAGTGCTAGAGATGGTCGGAGGAACTATGGCTACACCTTC.

This chain joins TRBV29-1 and TRBJ2-4; weak D call: TRBD2 (6 bases). Trimming cost V 1 base and J 13 bases, with 14 bases left between them. Germline loops: CDR1 SQVTM, CDR2 ANQGSEA. The CDR3 has 12 residues. The CDR3 sequence: CSVEGTDYEQYF. CDR3 DNA: TGCAGCGTTGAAGGAACGGACTACGAACAGTACTTC.

There are a few counts of this clonotype. V gene TRBV9 combines with J gene TRBJ1-2; D not resolved. There are 14 residues in the CDR3. V lost 5 bases to trimming and J lost 2 bases, with 13 bases between them. The V gene's germline CDR1 is SGDLS and CDR2 YYNGEE. CDR3 sequence: CASSLQVGNYGYTF. The CDR3 DNA follows: TGTGCCAGCAGTTTACAAGTTGGCAACTATGGCTACACCTTC.

This clonotype was seen ten or more times. The genes are TRBV2 and TRBJ2-1; D gene unclear. There are 12 residues in the CDR3. The V and J ends lost 3 bases and 4 bases respectively, with 4 bases between them. Germline V gene sequence: CDR1 SNHLY, CDR2 FYNNEI. Written as DNA, the CDR3 is TGTGCCAGCAGTGAGGTATACAATGAGCAGTTCTTC. This sequence encodes CASSEVYNEQFF.

This clonotype turned up a few times. V usage is TRBV5-5 and J usage is TRBJ2-7, with 7 nucleotides matching TRBD1. Germline trimming cut 4 bases from V and 1 base from J; bases unmatched to any gene: 8. The CDR3 totals 15 residues. Germline V gene lookup returns CDR1 SGHKS and CDR2 YYEKEE (reference sequence). CDR3 loop: CASSVLGQTSYEQYF. The CDR3, as DNA: TGTGCCAGCAGCGTACTGGGACAGACTTCCTACGAGCAGTACTTC.

V gene TRBV12-3 or TRBV12-4 combines with J gene TRBJ2-3, with no clear D. This CDR3 is 12 amino acids long. Trimming took 6 bases from V and 4 from J, leaving 8 bases between them. DNA for the CDR3: TGTGCCAGCAGAGTGATCGCAGATACGCAGTATTTT. Translated: CASRVIADTQYF.

CDR3 region: CASTVDTSNEKLFF. DNA for the CDR3: TGCGCCAGCACCGTCGACACCTCTAATGAAAAACTGTTTTTT. The V call is TRBV5-1, the J call TRBJ1-4; D unclear. This CDR3 spans 14 amino acids. The V gene's germline CDR1 is SGHRS and CDR2 YFSETQ. Trimming took 6 bases from V and 3 from J, leaving 12 bases between them. Drawing the rest from reference TRBV5-1 and TRBJ1-4, the complete variable domain is KAGVTQTPRYLIKTRGQQVTLSCSPISGHRSVSWYQQTPGQGLQFLFEYFSETQRNKGNFPGRFSGRQFSNSRSEMNVSTLELGDSALYLCASTVDTSNEKLFFGSGTQLSVL.